This T cell receptor beta chain was documented in a study of T cells in Graves' hyperthyroidism and ophthalmopathy. Amplification of TCR beta CDR3 regions used RNA as the template. Using the HTBI primer set, a first-round RT-PCR was run on the TCR CDR3. Using its own MiXCR run on the multiplex PCR reads, TCRdb lists one record per CDR3 protein. The sample lists around 690,000 distinct CDR3 sequences, 17% occurring once. There are many counts of this clonotype. J gave up 4 bases and V 2 bases, and 5 bases lay outside the gene matches. Germline V gives CDR1 KGHDR, CDR2 SFDVKD. The CDR3 consists of 15 residues.

This clonotype was obtained from a man aged 50 or older with Graves' hyperthyroidism. The V call is TRBV24-1, the J call TRBJ1-2; 8 bases align to TRBD1. Sequenced sample: blood. For the CDR3, the DNA is TGTGCCACCAGTGATTCAGACACAGGGGGCTATGGCTACACCTTC. The encoded protein is CATSDSDTGGYGYTF.